This T cell receptor beta chain was captured in a study of control samples from healthy donors and cancer patients (TCRdb year 2020). The protocol used for the library was the immunoSEQ multiplex PCR assay. Drawn from immuneACCESS, this table holds only the in-frame rearrangements with V and J called that TCRdb kept. Clones are partly lost; checked studies trace under half to an unresolved V gene and leave the rest unexplained. The sample contains around 90,000 clones, about 84% of them found a single time. The ten biggest clones cover over 2% of the sample. A word on this clone: Its cognate antigen has yet to be identified. Base-call qualities are not available, and no considerably larger clone is one nucleotide away.

Taken from the germline V gene, the CDR1 and CDR2 loops are SGHTS and YDEGEE. Including cysteine and phenylalanine, the CDR3 has 14 amino acids. The kept DNA is CDR3 alone, 42 bases in frame from the first base. The germline V end is reduced by 0 bases and the J end by 4 bases; junction bases left unmatched: 3. The specimen sequenced was blood. The rearranged chain carries TRBV5-8 and TRBJ1-1; 7 of the junction bases match TRBD1. This receptor was taken from a woman in her thirties or forties in good health. The CDR3 region has the sequence CASSLEGARTEAFF. In nucleotide form, the sequence is TGTGCCAGCAGCTTGGAGGGGGCGCGCACTGAAGCTTTCTTT.